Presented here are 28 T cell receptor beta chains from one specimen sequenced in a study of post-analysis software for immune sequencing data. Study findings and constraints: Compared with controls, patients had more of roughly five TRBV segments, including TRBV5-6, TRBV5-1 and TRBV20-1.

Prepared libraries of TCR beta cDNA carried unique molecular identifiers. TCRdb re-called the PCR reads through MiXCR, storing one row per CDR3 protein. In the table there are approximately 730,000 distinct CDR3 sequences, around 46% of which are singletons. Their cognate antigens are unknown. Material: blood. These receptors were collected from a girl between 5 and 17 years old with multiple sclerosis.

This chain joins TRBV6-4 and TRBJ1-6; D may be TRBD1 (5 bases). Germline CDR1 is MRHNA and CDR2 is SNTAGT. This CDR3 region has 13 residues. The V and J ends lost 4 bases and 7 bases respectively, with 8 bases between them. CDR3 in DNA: TGTGCCAGCAGTGGACAGCCCAATTCACCCCTCCACTTT. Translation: CASSGQPNSPLHF.

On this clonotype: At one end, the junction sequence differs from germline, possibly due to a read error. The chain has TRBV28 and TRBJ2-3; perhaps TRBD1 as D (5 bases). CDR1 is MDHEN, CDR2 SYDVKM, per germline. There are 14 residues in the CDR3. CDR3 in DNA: TGTGTCAGCAGTGGATTGGAGTCAACAGGTACGCAGTATTTT. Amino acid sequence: CVSSGLESTGTQYF. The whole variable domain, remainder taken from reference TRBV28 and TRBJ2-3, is DVKVTQSSRYLVKRTGEKVFLECVQDMDHENMFWYRQDPGLGLRLIYFSYDVKMKEKGDIPEGYSVSREKKERFSLILESASTNQTSMYLCVSSGLESTGTQYFGPGTRLTVL.

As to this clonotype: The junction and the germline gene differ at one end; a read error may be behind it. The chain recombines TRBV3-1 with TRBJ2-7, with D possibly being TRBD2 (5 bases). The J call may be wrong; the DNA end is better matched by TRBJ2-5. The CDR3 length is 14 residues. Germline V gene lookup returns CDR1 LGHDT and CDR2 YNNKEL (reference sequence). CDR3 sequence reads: CVSSQVIGKETQYF. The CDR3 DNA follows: TGTGTCAGCAGCCAAGTCATCGGGAAAGAGACCCAGTACTTC.

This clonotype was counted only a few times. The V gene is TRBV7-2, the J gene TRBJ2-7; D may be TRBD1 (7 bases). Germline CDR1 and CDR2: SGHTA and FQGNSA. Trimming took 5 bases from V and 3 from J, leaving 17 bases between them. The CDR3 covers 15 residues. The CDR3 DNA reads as TGTGCCAGCAGCCCGGAGGCGGGACAGCACTACGAGCAGTACTTC. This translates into CASSPEAGQHYEQYF.

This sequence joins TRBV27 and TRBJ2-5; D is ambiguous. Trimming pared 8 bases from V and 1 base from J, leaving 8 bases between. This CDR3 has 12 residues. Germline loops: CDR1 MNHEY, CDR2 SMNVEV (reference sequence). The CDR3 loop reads CASGNSQETQYF. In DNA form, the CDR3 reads TGTGCCAGCGGGAACAGCCAAGAGACCCAGTACTTC.

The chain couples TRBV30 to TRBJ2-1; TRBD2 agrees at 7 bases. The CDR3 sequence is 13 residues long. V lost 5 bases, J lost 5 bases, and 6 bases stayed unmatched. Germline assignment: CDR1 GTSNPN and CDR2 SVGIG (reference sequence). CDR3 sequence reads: CAWAGTTNNEQFF. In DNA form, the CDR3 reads TGTGCCTGGGCCGGGACTACAAACAATGAGCAGTTCTTC.

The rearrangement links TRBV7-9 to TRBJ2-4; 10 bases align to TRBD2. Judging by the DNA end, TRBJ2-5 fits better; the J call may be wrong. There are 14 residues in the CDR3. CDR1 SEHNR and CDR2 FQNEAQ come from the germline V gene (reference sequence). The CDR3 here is CASSPTSGKETQYF. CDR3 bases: TGTGCCAGCAGCCCCACTAGCGGGAAAGAGACCCAGTACTTC.

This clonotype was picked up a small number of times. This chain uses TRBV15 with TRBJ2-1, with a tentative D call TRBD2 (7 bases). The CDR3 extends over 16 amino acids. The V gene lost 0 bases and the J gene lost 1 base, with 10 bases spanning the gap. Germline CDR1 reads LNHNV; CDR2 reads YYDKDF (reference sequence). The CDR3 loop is CATSREGRGSYNEQFF. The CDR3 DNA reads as TGTGCCACCAGCAGAGAGGGGAGGGGGTCCTACAATGAGCAGTTCTTC.

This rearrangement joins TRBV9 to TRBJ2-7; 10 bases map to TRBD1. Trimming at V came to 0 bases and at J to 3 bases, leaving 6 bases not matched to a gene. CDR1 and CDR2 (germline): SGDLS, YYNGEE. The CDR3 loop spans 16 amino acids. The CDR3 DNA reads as TGTGCCAGCAGCGTAGGGAGACAGGGGGCCTACTACGAGCAGTACTTC. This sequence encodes CASSVGRQGAYYEQYF.

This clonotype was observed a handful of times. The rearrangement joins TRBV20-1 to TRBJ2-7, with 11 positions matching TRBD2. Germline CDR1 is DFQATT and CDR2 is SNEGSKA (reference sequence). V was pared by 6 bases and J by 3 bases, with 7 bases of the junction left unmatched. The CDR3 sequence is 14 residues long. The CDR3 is CSATPGLADYEQYF. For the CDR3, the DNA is TGCAGTGCAACCCCGGGACTAGCGGACTACGAGCAGTACTTC.

CDR3 loop: CASSLRQGSFDYEQYF. Written as DNA, the CDR3 is TGTGCCAGCAGCCTGCGTCAGGGGTCGTTCGACTACGAGCAGTACTTC. This chain joins TRBV7-6 and TRBJ2-7; D is perhaps TRBD1 (6 bases). Per germline, CDR1 SGHVS and CDR2 FNYEAQ. V dropped 5 bases and J dropped 3 bases, with 20 bases sitting between them. The CDR3 totals 16 residues.

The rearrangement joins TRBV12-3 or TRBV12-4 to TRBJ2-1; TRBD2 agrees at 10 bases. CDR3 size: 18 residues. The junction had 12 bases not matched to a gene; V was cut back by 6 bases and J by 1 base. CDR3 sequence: CASSYARLAGVSYNEQFF. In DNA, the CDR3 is TGTGCCAGCAGCTACGCCCGCCTAGCGGGAGTTTCCTACAATGAGCAGTTCTTC.

In DNA form, the CDR3 reads TGCAGTGCTAGATCACACCTACGGATAGGGGAGGAGCAGTACTTC. Protein: CSARSHLRIGEEQYF. The V call is TRBV20-1, the J call TRBJ2-5, with D perhaps matching TRBD2 (6 bases). V lost 2 bases and J 11 bases, leaving 24 bases between the germline ends. This CDR3 has 15 residues. Germline CDR1 DFQATT, CDR2 SNEGSKA (reference sequence).

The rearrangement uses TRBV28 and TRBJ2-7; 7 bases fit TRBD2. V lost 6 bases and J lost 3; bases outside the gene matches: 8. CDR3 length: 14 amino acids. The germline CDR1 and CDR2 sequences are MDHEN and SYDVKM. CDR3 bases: TGTGCCAGCAGGGAGCGGGATGCCTTCTACGAGCAGTACTTC. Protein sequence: CASRERDAFYEQYF.

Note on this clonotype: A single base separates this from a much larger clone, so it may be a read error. This chain's CDR3 is CASSVNEKRFF. As DNA, the CDR3 is TGTGCCAGCAGTGTCAATGAAAAACGGTTTTTT. This chain uses TRBV25-1 with TRBJ1-4, with D unresolved. Germline V gene data show CDR1 as MGHDK and CDR2 as SYGVNS. This CDR3 spans 11 amino acids.

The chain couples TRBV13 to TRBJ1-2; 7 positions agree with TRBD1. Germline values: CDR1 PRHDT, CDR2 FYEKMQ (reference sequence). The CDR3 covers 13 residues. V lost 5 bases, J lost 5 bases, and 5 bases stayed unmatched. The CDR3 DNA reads TGTGCCAGCAGCGCCGGGACAGTTTATGGCTACACCTTC. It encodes CASSAGTVYGYTF.

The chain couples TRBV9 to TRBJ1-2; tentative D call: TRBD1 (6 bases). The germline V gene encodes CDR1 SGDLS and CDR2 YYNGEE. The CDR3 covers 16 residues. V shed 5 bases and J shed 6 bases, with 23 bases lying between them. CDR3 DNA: TGTGCCAGCAGTCCCCGGGCCCCCACAGGGAGGCATGGCTACACCTTC. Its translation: CASSPRAPTGRHGYTF. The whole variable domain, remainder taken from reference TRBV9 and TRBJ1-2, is DSGVTQTPKHLITATGQRVTLRCSPRSGDLSVYWYQQSLDQGLQFLIQYYNGEERAKGNILERFSAQQFPDLHSELNLSSLELGDSALYFCASSPRAPTGRHGYTFGSGTRLTVV.

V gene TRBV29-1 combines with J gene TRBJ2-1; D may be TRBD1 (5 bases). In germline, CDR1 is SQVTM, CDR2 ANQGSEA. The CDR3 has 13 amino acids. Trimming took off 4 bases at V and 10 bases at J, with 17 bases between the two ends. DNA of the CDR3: TGCAGCGTTGTGCTGGACAACTCCTACGAGCAGTTCTTC. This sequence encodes CSVVLDNSYEQFF.

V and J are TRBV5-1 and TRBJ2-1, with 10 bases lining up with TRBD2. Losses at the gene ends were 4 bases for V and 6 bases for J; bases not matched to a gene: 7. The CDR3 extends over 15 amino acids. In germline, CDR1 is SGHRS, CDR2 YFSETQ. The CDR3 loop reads CASSVIAGGSNEQFF. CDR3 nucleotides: TGCGCCAGCAGCGTAATAGCGGGAGGTTCCAATGAGCAGTTCTTC.

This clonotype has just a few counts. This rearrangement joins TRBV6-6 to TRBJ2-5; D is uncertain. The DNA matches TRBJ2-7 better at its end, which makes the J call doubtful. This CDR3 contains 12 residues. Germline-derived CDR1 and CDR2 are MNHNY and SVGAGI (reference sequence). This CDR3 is CASSYDLGEQYF. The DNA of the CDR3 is TGTGCCAGCAGTTACGATCTGGGCGAGCAGTACTTC.

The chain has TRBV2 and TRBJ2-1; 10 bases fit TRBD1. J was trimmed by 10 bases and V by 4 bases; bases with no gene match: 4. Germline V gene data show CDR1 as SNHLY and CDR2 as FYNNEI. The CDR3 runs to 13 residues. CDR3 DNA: TGTGCCAGCAGTGGCGACAGGGGGCGGGAGCAGTTCTTC. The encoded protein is CASSGDRGREQFF.

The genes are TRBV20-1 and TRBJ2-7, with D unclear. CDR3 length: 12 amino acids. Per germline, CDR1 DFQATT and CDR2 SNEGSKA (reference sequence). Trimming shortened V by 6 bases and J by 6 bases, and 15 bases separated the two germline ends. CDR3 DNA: TGCAGTGCCCCCAAGCCTTATGGCGAGCAGTACTTC. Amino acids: CSAPKPYGEQYF.

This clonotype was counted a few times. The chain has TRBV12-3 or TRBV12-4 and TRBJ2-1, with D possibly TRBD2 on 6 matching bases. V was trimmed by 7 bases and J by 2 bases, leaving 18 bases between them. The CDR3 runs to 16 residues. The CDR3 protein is CASMGGSGPTYNEQFF. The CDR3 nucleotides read TGTGCCAGCATGGGGGGTAGCGGCCCTACCTACAATGAGCAGTTCTTC.

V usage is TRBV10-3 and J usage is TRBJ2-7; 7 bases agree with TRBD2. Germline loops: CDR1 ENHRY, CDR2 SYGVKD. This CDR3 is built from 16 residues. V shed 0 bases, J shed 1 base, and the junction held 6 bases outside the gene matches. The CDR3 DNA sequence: TGTGCCATCAGTGAGTCGAATAGCGGGTATTCCTACGAGCAGTACTTC. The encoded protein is CAISESNSGYSYEQYF.

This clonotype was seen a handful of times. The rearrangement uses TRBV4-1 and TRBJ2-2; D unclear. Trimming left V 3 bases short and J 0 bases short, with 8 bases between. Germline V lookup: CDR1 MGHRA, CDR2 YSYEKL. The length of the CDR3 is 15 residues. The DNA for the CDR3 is TGCGCCAGCAGCCACGCGGTGACGAACACCGGGGAGCTGTTTTTT. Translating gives CASSHAVTNTGELFF.

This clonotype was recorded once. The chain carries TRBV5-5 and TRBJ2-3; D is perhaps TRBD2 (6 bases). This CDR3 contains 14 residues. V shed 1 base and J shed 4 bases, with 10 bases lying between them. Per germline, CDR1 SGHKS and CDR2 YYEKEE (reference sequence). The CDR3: CASSLPGGADTQYF. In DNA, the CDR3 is TGTGCCAGCAGCTTGCCAGGCGGGGCAGATACGCAGTATTTT.

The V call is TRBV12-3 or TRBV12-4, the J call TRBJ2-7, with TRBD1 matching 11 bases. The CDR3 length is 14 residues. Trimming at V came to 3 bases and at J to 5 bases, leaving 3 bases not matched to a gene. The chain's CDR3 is CASSFGQGAHEQYF. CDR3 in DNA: TGTGCCAGCAGTTTCGGACAGGGGGCCCACGAGCAGTACTTC.

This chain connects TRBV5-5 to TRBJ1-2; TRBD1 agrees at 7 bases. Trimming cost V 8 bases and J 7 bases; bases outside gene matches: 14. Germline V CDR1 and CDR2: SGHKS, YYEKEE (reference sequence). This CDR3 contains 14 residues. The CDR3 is CASTTRQGGSGYTF. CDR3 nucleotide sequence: TGTGCCAGTACCACTCGACAGGGAGGATCTGGCTACACCTTC.